This is a list of T cell receptor beta chains from one sample in a study of cytomegalovirus exposure and HLA in healthy donors. The repertoire was sequenced with immunoSEQ multiplex PCR; TCRdb's copy has only in-frame clones and lacks some. The table lists about 190,000 clones, 74% of them singletons. The specimen sequenced was PBMCs. The receptors stem from a woman aged 25 to 45 in good health and CMV-seropositive. CDR3s include the opening cysteine and the closing phenylalanine or tryptophan. The D gene is left open where the match is weak. Expanded clones are given a class, and other clones once, few, many or no size at all.

CDR3nt	CDR3aa	v_gene	j_gene	abundance	d_gene	len
TGTGCCAGCAGACTCACAGGGTATAGGTATGGCTACACCTTC	CASRLTGYRYGYTF	TRBV6-5	TRBJ1-2	few	NA	14
TGTGCCAGCCCTAGCGGCGGGACCGGAAACACCATATATTTT	CASPSGGTGNTIYF	TRBV19	TRBJ1-3	NA	NA	14
TGTGCCAGCAGGGGCTCGATGGAGGGGACAGGGGGCGACTATGGCTACACCTTC	CASRGSMEGTGGDYGYTF	TRBV25-1	TRBJ1-2	once	TRBD1	18
TGTGCCAGCAGTTATGATAGCGATCGCAACAATGAGCAGTTCTTC	CASSYDSDRNNEQFF	TRBV7-7	TRBJ2-1	NA	NA	15
TGTGCCACCAGCAGACCAGGGGTGTCCAAAAACATTCAGTACTTC	CATSRPGVSKNIQYF	TRBV15	TRBJ2-4	NA	NA	15
TGTGCCAGCAGCTTAGAAGGGGCTTGGAATCAGCCCCAGCATTTT	CASSLEGAWNQPQHF	TRBV11-2	TRBJ1-5	NA	NA	15
TGTGCCAGCAGTTTGGGTTCAGGTCTCGCCAGCACAGATACGCAGTATTTT	CASSLGSGLASTDTQYF	TRBV28	TRBJ2-3	NA	NA	17
TGCGCCAGCAGCCAACCAGGGACAGGGCTCACTGAAGCTTTCTTT	CASSQPGTGLTEAFF	TRBV4-1	TRBJ1-1	NA	TRBD1	15
TGTGCCAGCAGCCCGGGACATTCTCCCTACGAGCAGTACTTC	CASSPGHSPYEQYF	TRBV7-9	TRBJ2-7	NA	NA	14
TGTGCCAGCAATCCCGGTTGGCGGTTAGGAAATGAGCAGTTCTTC	CASNPGWRLGNEQFF	TRBV27	TRBJ2-1	NA	NA	15
TGTGCCAGCAGATTACAGGGGCCCAATGAGCAGTTCTTC	CASRLQGPNEQFF	TRBV6-1	TRBJ2-1	NA	TRBD1	13
TGTGCCAGTAGTATGGCTCAGGGACTAGCGGGAGGGCTGGGAAATGAGCAGTTCTTC	CASSMAQGLAGGLGNEQFF	TRBV19	TRBJ2-1	NA	TRBD2	19
TGCGCCAGCACCGGGGCAGGGGTAAACACTGAAGCTTTCTTT	CASTGAGVNTEAFF	TRBV5-1	TRBJ1-1	NA	NA	14
TGTGCCAGCAGCCCCGGGACTGGTACTTTCTGGAGCAATCAGCCCCAGCATTTT	CASSPGTGTFWSNQPQHF	TRBV7-9	TRBJ1-5	few	NA	18
TGTGCCAGTACCCCAGGGGGCTCCGGGGAGCTGTTTTTT	CASTPGGSGELFF	TRBV6-1	TRBJ2-2	NA	TRBD1	13
TGTGCCAGCAGTGCCACTAGCGGGAGGGCCTACGACGAGCAGTACTTC	CASSATSGRAYDEQYF	TRBV6-1	TRBJ2-7	few	TRBD2	16
TGCGCCAGCACCCTTGGCGTGGGGCTGGACACAGATACGCAGTATTTT	CASTLGVGLDTDTQYF	TRBV5-1	TRBJ2-3	NA	NA	16
TGTGCCAGCAGGCTCACTAGCGTTACCGGGGAGCTGTTTTTT	CASRLTSVTGELFF	TRBV27	TRBJ2-2	once	TRBD2	14
TGCGCCAGCAGCCAAGCTTTAGTTGCGGCGGGTTACAATGAGCAGTTCTTC	CASSQALVAAGYNEQFF	TRBV4-1	TRBJ2-1	few	NA	17
TGTGCCAGCAGCTTAGTTTTGCGTACCACAGATACGCAGTATTTT	CASSLVLRTTDTQYF	TRBV11-2	TRBJ2-3	NA	NA	15
TGTGCCAGTTTTCTACAGGGGCTACCTAACACTGAAGCTTTCTTT	CASFLQGLPNTEAFF	TRBV6-5	TRBJ1-1	NA	TRBD1	15
TGCGCCAGCAGCCAAGAAATCCTAGCGGCCTACAATGAGCAGTTCTTC	CASSQEILAAYNEQFF	TRBV4-1	TRBJ2-1	NA	TRBD2	16
TGTGCCAGCAGCGTCGGACTAGCGGGAGGCTCTGATACGCAGTATTTT	CASSVGLAGGSDTQYF	TRBV7-2	TRBJ2-3	NA	TRBD2	16